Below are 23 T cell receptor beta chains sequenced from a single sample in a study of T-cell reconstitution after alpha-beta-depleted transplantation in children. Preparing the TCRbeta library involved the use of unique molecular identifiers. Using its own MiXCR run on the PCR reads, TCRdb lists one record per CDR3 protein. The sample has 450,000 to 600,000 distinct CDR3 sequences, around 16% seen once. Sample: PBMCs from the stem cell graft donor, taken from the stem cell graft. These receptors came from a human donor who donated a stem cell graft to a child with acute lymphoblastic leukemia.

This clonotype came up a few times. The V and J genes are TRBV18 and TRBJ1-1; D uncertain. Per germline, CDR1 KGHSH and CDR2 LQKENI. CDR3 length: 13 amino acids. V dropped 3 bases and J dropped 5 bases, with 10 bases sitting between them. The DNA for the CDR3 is TGTGCCAGCTCACCGAGTCTGGCAACTGAAGCTTTCTTT. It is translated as CASSPSLATEAFF. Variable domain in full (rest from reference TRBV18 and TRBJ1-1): NAGVMQNPRHLVRRRGQEARLRCSPMKGHSHVYWYRQLPEEGLKFMVYLQKENIIDESGMPKERFSAEFPKEGPSILRIQQVVRGDSAAYFCASSPSLATEAFFGQGTRLTVV.

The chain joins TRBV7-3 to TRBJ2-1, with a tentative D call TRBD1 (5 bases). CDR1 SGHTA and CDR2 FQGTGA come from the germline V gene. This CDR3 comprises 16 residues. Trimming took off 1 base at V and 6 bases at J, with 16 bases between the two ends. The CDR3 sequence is CASSLRAPTVPNEQFF. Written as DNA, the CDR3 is TGTGCCAGCAGCTTAAGGGCCCCGACAGTCCCCAATGAGCAGTTCTTC.

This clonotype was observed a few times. CDR3 region: CASTGEWGGKNIQYF. CDR3 in DNA: TGTGCCAGCACCGGTGAATGGGGGGGCAAAAACATTCAGTACTTC. The chain links TRBV12-3 or TRBV12-4 to TRBJ2-4, with TRBD2 matching over 7 bases. This CDR3 is built from 15 residues. Trimming at V came to 7 bases and at J to 3 bases, leaving 9 bases not matched to a gene.

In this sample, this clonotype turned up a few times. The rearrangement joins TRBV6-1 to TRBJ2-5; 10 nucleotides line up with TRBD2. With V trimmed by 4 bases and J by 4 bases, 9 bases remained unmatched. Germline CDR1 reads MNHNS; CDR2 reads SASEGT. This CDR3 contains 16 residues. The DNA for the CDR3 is TGTGCCAGCAGTGCGCTAGCGGGAGTGGGAGGAGAGACCCAGTACTTC. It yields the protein CASSALAGVGGETQYF.

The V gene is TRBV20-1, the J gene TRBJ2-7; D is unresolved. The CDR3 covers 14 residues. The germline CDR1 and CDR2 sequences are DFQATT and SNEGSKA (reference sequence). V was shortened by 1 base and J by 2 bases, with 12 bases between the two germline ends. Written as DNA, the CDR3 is TGCAGTGCTAGAGGCCCCTTCCTCACCTACGAGCAGTACTTC. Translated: CSARGPFLTYEQYF.

The CDR3 is CASSPVAWPPHEQYF. CDR3 DNA: TGTGCCAGCTCACCAGTAGCCTGGCCCCCCCACGAGCAGTACTTC. V is TRBV18 and J is TRBJ2-7; D is undetermined. The CDR3 contains 15 residues. Germline V CDR1 and CDR2: KGHSH, LQKENI. Trimming stripped 2 bases from V and 5 bases from J, with 16 bases between.

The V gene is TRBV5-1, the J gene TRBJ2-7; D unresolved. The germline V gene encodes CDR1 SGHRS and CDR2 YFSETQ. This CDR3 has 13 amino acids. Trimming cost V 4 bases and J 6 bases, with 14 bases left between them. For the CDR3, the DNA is TGCGCCAGCAGCGTTACAGACTCGGGCGAGCAGTACTTC. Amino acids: CASSVTDSGEQYF.

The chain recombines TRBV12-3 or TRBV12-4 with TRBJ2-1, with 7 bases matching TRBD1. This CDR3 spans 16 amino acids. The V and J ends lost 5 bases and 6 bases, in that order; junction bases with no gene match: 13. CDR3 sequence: CASSQHGDSISNEQFF. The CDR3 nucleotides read TGTGCCAGCAGTCAACACGGGGACAGTATCTCCAATGAGCAGTTCTTC.

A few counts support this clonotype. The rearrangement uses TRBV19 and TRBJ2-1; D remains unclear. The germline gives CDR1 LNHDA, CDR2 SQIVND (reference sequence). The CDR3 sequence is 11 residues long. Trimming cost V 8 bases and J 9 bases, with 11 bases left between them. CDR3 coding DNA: TGTGCCAGTTGGACCCCCGGTGAGCAGTTCTTC. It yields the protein CASWTPGEQFF.

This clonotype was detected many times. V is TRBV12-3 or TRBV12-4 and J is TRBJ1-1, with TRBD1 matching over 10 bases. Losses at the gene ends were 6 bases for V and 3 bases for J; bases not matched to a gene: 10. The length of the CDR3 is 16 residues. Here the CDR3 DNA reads TGTGCCAGCAGACGGGGACAGGGGCGGATGGACACTGAAGCTTTCTTT. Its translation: CASRRGQGRMDTEAFF.

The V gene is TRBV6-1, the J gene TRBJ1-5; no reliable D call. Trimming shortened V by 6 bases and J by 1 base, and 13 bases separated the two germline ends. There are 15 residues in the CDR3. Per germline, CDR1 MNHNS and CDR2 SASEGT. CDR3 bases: TGTGCCAGCAGGCCCGTGGGCACGAGCAATCAGCCCCAGCATTTT. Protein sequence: CASRPVGTSNQPQHF.

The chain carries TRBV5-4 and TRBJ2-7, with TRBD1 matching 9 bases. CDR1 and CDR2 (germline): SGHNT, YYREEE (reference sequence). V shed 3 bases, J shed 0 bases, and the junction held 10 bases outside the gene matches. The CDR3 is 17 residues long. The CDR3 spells CASSYEPGQGTSYEQYF. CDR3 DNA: TGTGCCAGCAGCTATGAACCGGGACAGGGAACCTCCTACGAGCAGTACTTC.

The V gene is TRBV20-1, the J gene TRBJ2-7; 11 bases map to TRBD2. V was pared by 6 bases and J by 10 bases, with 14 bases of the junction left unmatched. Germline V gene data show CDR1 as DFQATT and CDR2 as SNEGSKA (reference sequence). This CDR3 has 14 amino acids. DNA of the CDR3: TGCAGTGCCCCACTAGCGGGAGCGTTCAGCGCCCAGTACTTC. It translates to CSAPLAGAFSAQYF.

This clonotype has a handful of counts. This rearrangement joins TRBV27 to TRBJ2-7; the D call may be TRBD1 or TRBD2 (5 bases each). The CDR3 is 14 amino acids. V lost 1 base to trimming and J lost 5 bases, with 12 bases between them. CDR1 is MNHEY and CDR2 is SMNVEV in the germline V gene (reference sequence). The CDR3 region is CASSLWGNRDEQYF. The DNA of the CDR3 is TGTGCCAGCAGTTTATGGGGGAACAGAGACGAGCAGTACTTC.

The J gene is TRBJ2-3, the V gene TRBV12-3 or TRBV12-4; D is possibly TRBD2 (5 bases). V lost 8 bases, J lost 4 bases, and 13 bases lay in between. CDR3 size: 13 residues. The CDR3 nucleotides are TGTGCCAGCCAACCCGGGGTTTCAGATACGCAGTATTTT. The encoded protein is CASQPGVSDTQYF.

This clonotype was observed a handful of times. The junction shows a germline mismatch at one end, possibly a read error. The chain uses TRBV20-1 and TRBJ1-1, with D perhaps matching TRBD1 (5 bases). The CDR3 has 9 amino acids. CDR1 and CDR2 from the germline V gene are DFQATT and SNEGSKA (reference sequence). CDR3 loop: CSASVAGRF. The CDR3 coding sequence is TGCAGTGCTAGTGTTGCGGGACGCTTT.

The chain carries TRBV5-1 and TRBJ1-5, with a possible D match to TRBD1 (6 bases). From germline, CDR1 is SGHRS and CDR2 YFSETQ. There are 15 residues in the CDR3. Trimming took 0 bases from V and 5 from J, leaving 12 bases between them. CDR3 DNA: TGCGCCAGCAGCTTGGATCCAGGGGAGTATCAGCCCCAGCATTTT. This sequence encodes CASSLDPGEYQPQHF.

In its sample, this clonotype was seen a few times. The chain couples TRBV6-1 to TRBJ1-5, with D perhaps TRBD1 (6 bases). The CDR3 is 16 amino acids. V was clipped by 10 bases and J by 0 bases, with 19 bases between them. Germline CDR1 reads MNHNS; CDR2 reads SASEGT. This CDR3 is CATQRGASYSNQPQHF. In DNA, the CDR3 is TGTGCCACCCAAAGGGGGGCATCTTATAGCAATCAGCCCCAGCATTTT.

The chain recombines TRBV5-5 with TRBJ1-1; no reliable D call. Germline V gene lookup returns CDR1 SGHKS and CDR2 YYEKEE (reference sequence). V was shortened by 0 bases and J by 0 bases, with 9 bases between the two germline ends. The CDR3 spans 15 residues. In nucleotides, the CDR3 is TGTGCCAGCAGCTTGGGTGAGGATATGAACACTGAAGCTTTCTTT. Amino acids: CASSLGEDMNTEAFF.

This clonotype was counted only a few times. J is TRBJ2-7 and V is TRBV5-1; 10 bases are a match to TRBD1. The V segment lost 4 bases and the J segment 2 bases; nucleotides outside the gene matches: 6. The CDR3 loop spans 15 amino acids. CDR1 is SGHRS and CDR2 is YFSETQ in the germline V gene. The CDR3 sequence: CASSTAGTGAYEQYF. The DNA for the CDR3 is TGCGCCAGCAGCACTGCCGGGACAGGGGCCTACGAGCAGTACTTC.

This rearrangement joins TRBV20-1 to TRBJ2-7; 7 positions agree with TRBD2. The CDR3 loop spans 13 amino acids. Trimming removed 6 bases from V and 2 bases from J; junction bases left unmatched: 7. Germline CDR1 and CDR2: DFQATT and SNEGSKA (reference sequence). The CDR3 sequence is CSARGLTTYEQYF. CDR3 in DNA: TGCAGTGCAAGGGGACTAACCACCTACGAGCAGTACTTC.

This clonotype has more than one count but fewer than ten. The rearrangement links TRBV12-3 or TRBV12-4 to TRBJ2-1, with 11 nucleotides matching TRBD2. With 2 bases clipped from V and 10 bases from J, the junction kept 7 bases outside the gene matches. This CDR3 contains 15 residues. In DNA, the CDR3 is TGTGCCAGCAGTTTAATAGCGGGAGGGGGTTCAGAGCAGTTCTTC. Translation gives CASSLIAGGGSEQFF.

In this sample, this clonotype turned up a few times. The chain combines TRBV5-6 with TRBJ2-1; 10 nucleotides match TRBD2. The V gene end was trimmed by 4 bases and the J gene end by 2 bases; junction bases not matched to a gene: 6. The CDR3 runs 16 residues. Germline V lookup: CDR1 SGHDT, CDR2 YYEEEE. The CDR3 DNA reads TGTGCCAGCAGCGGTACTAGCGGGGCCCCCTACAATGAGCAGTTCTTC. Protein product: CASSGTSGAPYNEQFF. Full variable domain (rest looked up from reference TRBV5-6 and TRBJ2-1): DAGVTQSPTHLIKTRGQQVTLRCSPKSGHDTVSWYQQALGQGPQFIFQYYEEEERQRGNFPDRFSGHQFPNYSSELNVNALLLGDSALYLCASSGTSGAPYNEQFFGPGTRLTVL.